One and the same sample provided the 28 T cell receptor beta chains below, sequenced in a study of blood T cell repertoires in COVID-19. Repertoires were generated with immunoSEQ multiplex PCR, while TCRdb's copy carries only in-frame clones and drops some. The data contain more than 85,000 clones, over 85% of them seen just once; the ten biggest clones take up around 3.9%. Sequencing was performed on peripheral blood. The receptors shown here come from a human donor with COVID-19, enrolled during active disease. The donor label of this sample is uncertain.

This chain connects TRBV15 to TRBJ2-4; 10 nucleotides align to TRBD1. The CDR3 runs to 23 residues. CDR1 and CDR2 (germline): LNHNV, YYDKDF (reference sequence). V dropped 0 bases and J dropped 1; count of bases not matched to a gene: 21. The CDR3 loop reads CATSRDVTGGFGGSLGAKNIQYF. The DNA of the CDR3 is TGTGCCACCAGCAGAGATGTGACAGGGGGCTTCGGCGGGAGTCTCGGGGCCAAAAACATTCAGTACTTC.

This sequence joins TRBV6-5 and TRBJ1-6; D unclear. The CDR3 runs 15 residues. V lost 2 bases and J 10 bases, leaving 15 bases between the germline ends. Looked up from germline, CDR1 is MNHEY and CDR2 is SVGAGI. The CDR3 DNA is TGTGCCAGCAGTTACGGCCAACATCCGGGATCACCCCTCCACTTT. This translates into CASSYGQHPGSPLHF.

V usage is TRBV16 and J usage is TRBJ1-1; D is perhaps TRBD1 (6 bases). Germline V gene lookup returns CDR1 KGHSY and CDR2 FQNENV. This CDR3 has 14 residues. Trimming took 2 bases from V and 5 from J, leaving 12 bases between them. The CDR3 sequence is CASSQDRMETEAFF. The DNA for the CDR3 is TGTGCCAGCAGCCAAGACAGGATGGAGACTGAAGCTTTCTTT.

This sequence joins TRBV19 and TRBJ1-4, with D possibly matching TRBD1 (6 bases). This CDR3 region has 15 residues. V was pared by 5 bases and J by 8 bases, with 18 bases between. Germline V gene data show CDR1 as LNHDA and CDR2 as SQIVND (reference sequence). Here the CDR3 reads CASSPRGGPGEKLFF. In DNA, the CDR3 is TGTGCCAGTAGTCCCCGGGGGGGGCCTGGGGAAAAACTGTTTTTT.

V and J are TRBV4-1 and TRBJ1-2; no firm D call. Trimming took 0 bases from V and 11 from J, leaving 13 bases between them. Germline V gene lookup returns CDR1 MGHRA and CDR2 YSYEKL. The CDR3 sequence is 13 residues long. As DNA, the CDR3 is TGCGCCAGCAGCCAAGAATCCGGTAGGGAGTACACCTTC. Amino acid sequence: CASSQESGREYTF.

The V gene is TRBV5-6, the J gene TRBJ1-2; 7 bases are shared with TRBD1. There are 15 residues in the CDR3. Trimming cost V 2 bases and J 11 bases; bases outside gene matches: 15. The germline V gene has CDR1 SGHDT and CDR2 YYEEEE. The CDR3 region has the DNA TGTGCCAGCAGCTTAATTACCCCCGGAGACAGGGATTACACCTTC. Its translation is CASSLITPGDRDYTF.

This chain joins TRBV11-2 and TRBJ2-7, with D perhaps matching TRBD1 (6 bases). V lost 3 bases, J lost 2 bases, and 11 bases lay in between. The CDR3 runs to 14 residues. Germline-derived CDR1 and CDR2 are SGHAT and FQNNGV. The CDR3 here is CASSFQTGPYEQYF. CDR3 sequence (DNA): TGTGCCAGCAGCTTCCAGACAGGACCCTACGAGCAGTACTTC.

V and J are TRBV4-1 and TRBJ1-5; D is perhaps TRBD1 (6 bases). Germline CDR1 MGHRA, CDR2 YSYEKL. The V end lost 0 bases, the J end lost 9 bases, and 15 bases lay between the germline ends. The CDR3 is 15 amino acids. The CDR3 loop reads CASSQDSPGVRPQHF. The CDR3 DNA follows: TGCGCCAGCAGCCAAGATTCTCCAGGGGTACGGCCCCAGCATTTT.

This sequence joins TRBV25-1 and TRBJ1-2; maybe TRBD1 (5 bases). V was clipped by 0 bases and J by 8 bases, with 13 bases between them. The CDR3 runs 14 residues. Germline CDR1 is MGHDK and CDR2 is SYGVNS. CDR3 sequence (DNA): TGTGCCAGCAGTGAATATTTGGGGGACTTGGGCTACACCTTC. Residues: CASSEYLGDLGYTF.

The chain employs TRBV5-4 and TRBJ2-1; TRBD1 agrees at 7 bases. Unmatched junction bases numbered 4, after V lost 5 bases and J lost 5 bases. Germline loops: CDR1 SGHNT, CDR2 YYREEE (reference sequence). The CDR3 spans 13 residues. CDR3 amino acids: CASRMGQNNEQFF. The CDR3 bases are TGTGCCAGCAGAATGGGACAGAACAATGAGCAGTTCTTC.

This rearrangement joins TRBV6-5 to TRBJ2-3; 9 bases map to TRBD1. V was pared by 6 bases and J by 3 bases, with 7 bases of the junction left unmatched. Germline-derived CDR1 and CDR2 are MNHEY and SVGAGI. The CDR3 contains 15 residues. This CDR3 reads CASSRLGQGTDTQYF. In DNA form, the CDR3 reads TGTGCCAGCAGCCGGTTGGGACAGGGAACAGATACGCAGTATTTT.

This rearrangement joins TRBV4-2 to TRBJ2-7, with TRBD1 as a possible D gene (6 bases). The length of the CDR3 is 18 residues. Germline V gives CDR1 LGHNA, CDR2 YNFKEQ. The V end was cut by 0 bases, the J end by 1 base, with 19 bases between. The CDR3 nucleotides are TGTGCCAGCAGCCAAGAGCTGGGGGCGGAGTTGGGATCCTACGAGCAGTACTTC. Translation gives CASSQELGAELGSYEQYF.

This chain uses TRBV29-1 with TRBJ2-7; D perhaps matches TRBD1 (6 bases). CDR1 and CDR2 from the germline V gene are SQVTM and ANQGSEA. The CDR3 extends over 14 amino acids. Trimming removed 4 bases at V and 7 bases at J, with 20 bases between. CDR3 loop: CSVAFNWEGTEQYF. The CDR3 coding sequence is TGCAGCGTTGCTTTCAACTGGGAAGGGACAGAGCAGTACTTC.

CDR3 loop: CATRRTASYEQYF. CDR3 coding DNA: TGTGCCACCCGGCGGACAGCCTCCTACGAGCAGTACTTC. The V and J genes are TRBV6-5 and TRBJ2-7; TRBD1 might be the D (6 bases). With 10 bases removed from V and 0 bases from J, the gap between germline ends came to 13 bases. The CDR3 consists of 13 residues. Germline CDR1 and CDR2: MNHEY and SVGAGI.

The J gene is TRBJ2-1, the V gene TRBV19; TRBD2 agrees at 9 bases. The V gene's germline CDR1 is LNHDA and CDR2 SQIVND (reference sequence). The CDR3 has 16 amino acids. V was clipped by 10 bases and J by 0 bases; unmatched bases: 10. CDR3 sequence reads: CATKPSGVISYNEQFF. The DNA for the CDR3 is TGTGCCACCAAACCTAGCGGGGTAATCTCCTACAATGAGCAGTTCTTC. Full variable domain (remainder filled in from reference TRBV19 and TRBJ2-1): DGGITQSPKYLFRKEGQNVTLSCEQNLNHDAMYWYRQDPGQGLRLIYYSQIVNDFQKGDIAEGYSVSREKKESFPLTVTSAQKNPTAFYLCATKPSGVISYNEQFFGPGTRLTVL.

The chain joins TRBV4-2 to TRBJ1-5; D uncertain. Germline lookup yields CDR1 LGHNA and CDR2 YNFKEQ. The CDR3 length is 16 residues. V was cut by 0 bases and J by 0 bases, with 9 bases left in between. For the CDR3, the DNA is TGTGCCAGCAGCCAAGATGGCGGAGGTAGCAATCAGCCCCAGCATTTT. Its protein is CASSQDGGGSNQPQHF.

The chain carries TRBV19 and TRBJ2-7, with a possible D match to TRBD1 (5 bases). V lost 3 bases and J lost 1, with 10 bases in between. The CDR3 loop spans 14 amino acids. Germline V CDR1 and CDR2: LNHDA, SQIVND (reference sequence). The CDR3 nucleotides are TGTGCCAGTAGTATGGCGCAGGGATCCTACGAGCAGTACTTC. Its protein product is CASSMAQGSYEQYF.

The chain employs TRBV7-9 and TRBJ1-1, with a tentative D call TRBD1 (5 bases). The germline V and J ends were trimmed by 4 bases and 6 bases, with 15 bases remaining between them. The length of the CDR3 is 14 residues. The germline V gene encodes CDR1 SEHNR and CDR2 FQNEAQ (reference sequence). CDR3 in DNA: TGTGCCAGCAGCTCCACGGCCCCGGGGGCTGAAGCTTTCTTT. This encodes CASSSTAPGAEAFF.

The genes are TRBV11-2 and TRBJ1-5; 8 bases align to TRBD1. The junction had 5 bases not matched to a gene; V was cut back by 6 bases and J by 4 bases. The CDR3 consists of 14 residues. Looked up from germline, CDR1 is SGHAT and CDR2 is FQNNGV. Here the CDR3 reads CASRGQGTNQPQHF. DNA for the CDR3: TGTGCCAGCAGAGGACAGGGAACGAATCAGCCCCAGCATTTT.

The V call is TRBV25-1, the J call TRBJ2-7; 11 bases align to TRBD1. V trimming: 5 bases; J trimming: 2 bases; junction bases outside the gene matches: 5. This CDR3 has 15 residues. Germline lookup yields CDR1 MGHDK and CDR2 SYGVNS. The CDR3 reads CASSPRTGGAYEQYF. For the CDR3, the DNA is TGTGCCAGCAGTCCCCGGACAGGGGGCGCCTACGAGCAGTACTTC.

V usage is TRBV30 and J usage is TRBJ1-1; D ambiguous. V gave up 2 bases and J gave up 0 bases, with 7 bases separating them. Germline V gives CDR1 GTSNPN, CDR2 SVGIG (reference sequence). The CDR3 runs 13 residues. The CDR3 DNA reads TGTGCCTGGAGTCTTTCCCTGAACACTGAAGCTTTCTTT. It translates to CAWSLSLNTEAFF.

J is TRBJ1-1 and V is TRBV10-3; 8 bases fit TRBD1. The CDR3 runs 16 residues. CDR1 and CDR2 from the germline V gene are ENHRY and SYGVKD. With V trimmed by 6 bases and J by 0 bases, 9 bases remained unmatched. The CDR3 protein is CAISARTGRVNTEAFF. The CDR3 nucleotides read TGTGCCATCAGCGCTCGGACAGGGAGGGTGAACACTGAAGCTTTCTTT.

The chain is built from TRBV30 and TRBJ1-6; the match to TRBD1 covers 9 bases. Germline CDR1 GTSNPN, CDR2 SVGIG (reference sequence). The ends lost 3 bases at V and 7 bases at J; junction bases unmatched: 7. This CDR3 is built from 15 residues. The CDR3 DNA reads TGTGCCTGGAGGATTCGGGACAGGGAAAATTCACCCCTCCACTTT. The encoded protein is CAWRIRDRENSPLHF. Full variable domain (rest looked up from reference TRBV30 and TRBJ1-6): SQTIHQWPATLVQPVGSPLSLECTVEGTSNPNLYWYRQAAGRGLQLLFYSVGIGQISSEVPQNLSASRPQDRQFILSSKKLLLSDSGFYLCAWRIRDRENSPLHFGNGTRLTVT.

The rearrangement joins TRBV6-2 or TRBV6-3 to TRBJ2-3; 7 bases agree with TRBD1. The CDR3 loop spans 15 amino acids. J gave up 4 bases and V 2 bases, and 6 bases lay outside the gene matches. In germline, CDR1 is MNHEY, CDR2 SVGEGT. As DNA, the CDR3 is TGTGCCAGCAGTTACCGACAGGGATTCTCAGATACGCAGTATTTT. Protein product: CASSYRQGFSDTQYF.

The chain joins TRBV5-5 to TRBJ1-1; D perhaps matches TRBD1 (6 bases). Trimming left V 7 bases short and J 6 bases short, with 19 bases between. Per germline, CDR1 SGHKS and CDR2 YYEKEE (reference sequence). The CDR3 has 14 residues. The CDR3 DNA reads as TGTGCCAGCCACTCCGGGGGGCTTCGGTCTGAAGCTTTCTTT. Protein product: CASHSGGLRSEAFF.

This clone appeared once. V usage is TRBV12-3 or TRBV12-4 and J usage is TRBJ1-1; 7 bases are a match to TRBD1. Unmatched junction bases numbered 2, after V lost 6 bases and J lost 1 base. The CDR3 sequence is 13 residues long. The chain's CDR3 is CASSTGENTEAFF. In nucleotides, the CDR3 is TGTGCCAGCAGCACAGGGGAGAACACTGAAGCTTTCTTT.

The chain carries TRBV5-6 and TRBJ1-1, with TRBD1 matching over 8 bases. From germline, CDR1 is SGHDT and CDR2 YYEEEE. The CDR3 length is 18 residues. Trimming cost V 5 bases and J 0 bases; bases outside gene matches: 15. CDR3 in amino acids: CASRVGDRSKFMNTEAFF. Written as DNA, the CDR3 is TGTGCCAGCAGGGTGGGGGACAGGTCTAAGTTCATGAACACTGAAGCTTTCTTT. The full variable domain, in which reference TRBV5-6 and TRBJ1-1 provide the parts outside the CDR3, is DAGVTQSPTHLIKTRGQQVTLRCSPKSGHDTVSWYQQALGQGPQFIFQYYEEEERQRGNFPDRFSGHQFPNYSSELNVNALLLGDSALYLCASRVGDRSKFMNTEAFFGQGTRLTVV.

This rearrangement joins TRBV6-5 to TRBJ1-5, with 10 bases lining up with TRBD1. Germline CDR1 is MNHEY and CDR2 is SVGAGI. The V and J ends lost 10 bases and 3 bases, in that order; junction bases with no gene match: 3. This CDR3 comprises 13 residues. This CDR3 is CATGTGDNQPQHF. In nucleotides, the CDR3 is TGTGCCACCGGGACAGGGGACAATCAGCCCCAGCATTTT.